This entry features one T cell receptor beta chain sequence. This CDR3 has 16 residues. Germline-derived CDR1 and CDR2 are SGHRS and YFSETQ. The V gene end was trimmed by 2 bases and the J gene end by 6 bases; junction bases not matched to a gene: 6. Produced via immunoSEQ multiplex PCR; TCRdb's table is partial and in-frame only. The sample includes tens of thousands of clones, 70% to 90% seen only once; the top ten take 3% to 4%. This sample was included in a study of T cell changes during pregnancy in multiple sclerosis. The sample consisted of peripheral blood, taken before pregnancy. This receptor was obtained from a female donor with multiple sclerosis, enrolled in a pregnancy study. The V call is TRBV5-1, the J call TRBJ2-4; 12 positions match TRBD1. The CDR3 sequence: CASSFPGTGGTNIQYF. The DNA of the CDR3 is TGCGCCAGCAGCTTTCCCGGGACAGGGGGCACAAACATTCAGTACTTC.